This TCR beta chain emerged from a study of vaccination effects on CD4 cells after COVID-19. The study, taken as a whole, reports: Healthy vaccinees showed cross-reactivity with common cold coronaviruses in only 1 of 255 vaccine-induced clones. Among infection- and vaccine-induced clones, marked clonal contraction occurred late after vaccination.

On this clone itself: Its antigen is undetermined.

Before any sequencing was done, the ViraFEST assay used viral peptide pools to expand antigen-specific CD4+ T cells. The authors isolated CD4+ T cells after nine to eleven days of culture. Nobody among the vaccine recipients had prior SARS-CoV-2 infection (nucleocapsid antibodies were negative). Every well got over 1.5 million PBMC, which were grown with about 10 IU/ml IL-2 and roughly 9.3 ug/ml peptides. At days 3 and 7, half of the medium was exchanged for IL-2 medium. Here immunoSEQ multiplex PCR was the method, and the copy in TCRdb shows in-frame clones only, minus some. The sample has roughly 27,000 clones, approximately 72% seen once. The length of the CDR3 is 16 residues. CDR1 is SGHRS and CDR2 is YFSETQ in the germline V gene. Between the trimmed V and J ends, which lost 0 bases and 3 bases, there was a span of 13 bases.

This specimen was CD4+ T cells from PBMCs cultured with SARS-CoV-2 spike peptides, taken before COVID-19 vaccination. The chain recombines TRBV5-1 with TRBJ2-1; the D is unclear. The TCR sequence derives from a human donor who received a COVID-19 vaccine. The CDR3 spells CASSLADSVGYNEQFF. The CDR3 DNA reads TGCGCCAGCAGCTTGGCCGATTCAGTAGGCTACAATGAGCAGTTCTTC.